What follows are 28 T cell receptor beta chains derived from one specimen sequenced in a study of TET2 disruption in CD19-targeted CAR T cells. Treatment given: autologous CTL019 cells: CD19 CAR with 4-1BB and CD3 zeta domains. The repertoire was sequenced with immunoSEQ multiplex PCR; TCRdb's copy has only in-frame clones and lacks some. This table holds 20,000 to 30,000 clones. Their recognized antigens are unknown. The source was CD8- CAR+ T cells sorted from cultured blood T cells, collected for CD19 CAR T cell therapy. Documented subset: CD8-negative CAR-positive T cells from the infusion product. The origin of the receptors is a man between 70 and 80 years old with chronic lymphocytic leukemia.

With regard to this clone: The read terminates 3 residues ahead of where the CDR3 ends, so the germline J gene completes it. This rearrangement joins TRBV6-1 to TRBJ1-6; possibly TRBD1 for D (5 bases). The CDR3 length is 15 residues. V gave up 4 bases and J gave up 9 bases, with 16 bases separating them. Germline CDR1 is MNHNS and CDR2 is SASEGT. The sequenced CDR3 bases are TGTGCCAGCAGTGTCCGACAGTCACAAAGTTCACCC. Translated: CASSVRQSQSSP. Given in full, the CDR3 is CASSVRQSQSSPLHF.

By frequency, this clone is medium-sized (0.01 to 0.1%). CDR3 DNA (partial): TGTGCCATCAGTGACCAGAGCTCCTATAATTCACCC. Translating gives CAISDQSSYNSP. The entire CDR3 reads CAISDQSSYNSPLHF. The rearrangement joins TRBV10-3 to TRBJ1-6; no firm D call. The CDR3 is cut off 3 residues early in the read; its end comes from the germline J gene. Germline-derived CDR1 and CDR2 are ENHRY and SYGVKD. V was cut by 3 bases and J by 0 bases, with 6 bases left in between. CDR3 length equals 15 residues.

Comments on this clone: Read coverage stops 3 residues before the CDR3 terminus; the germline J gene supplies the remainder. This chain connects TRBV5-5 to TRBJ2-3, with D possibly matching TRBD1 (7 bases). Trimming shortened V by 3 bases and J by 0 bases, and 11 bases separated the two germline ends. Germline values: CDR1 SGHKS, CDR2 YYEKEE (reference sequence). This CDR3 has 15 residues. Here the CDR3 reads CASSSQGTSTDTQYF. CDR3 bases read: TGTGCCAGCAGCTCACAGGGGACTAGCACAGATACG.

Regarding this clone: The read terminates 3 residues before the CDR3 end, so the remaining end is supplied by the germline J gene. The rearrangement uses TRBV19 and TRBJ1-2; no reliable D call. This CDR3 is built from 17 residues. Germline loops: CDR1 LNHDA, CDR2 SQIVND (reference sequence). The CDR3: CASSIAPLPTKSGGYTF. CDR3 DNA, as far as it was read: TGTGCCAGTAGTATAGCCCCTTTGCCGACGAAGTCAGGCGGC.

About this clone itself: Read coverage stops 3 residues before the CDR3 terminus; the germline J gene supplies the remainder. The chain combines TRBV18 with TRBJ2-7, with 12 bases aligning to TRBD2. Unmatched junction bases numbered 6, after V lost 8 bases and J lost 1 base. Germline loops: CDR1 KGHSH, CDR2 LQKENI. The CDR3 runs 15 residues. CDR3 DNA, as far as it was read: TGTGCCAGCCCGCCAACTAGCGGGGGGTCCTACGAG. Translating it yields CASPPTSGGSYE. In full, the CDR3 reads CASPPTSGGSYEQYF.

Regarding this clone: Read sequence stops 3 residues before the CDR3 end, and the germline J gene provides the missing end. The chain joins TRBV20-1 to TRBJ2-7, with 7 nucleotides matching TRBD1. Germline CDR1 and CDR2: DFQATT and SNEGSKA (reference sequence). The V and J ends lost 6 bases and 4 bases, in that order; junction bases with no gene match: 6. CDR3 length equals 12 residues. CDR3 amino acids: CSAEGQMYEQYF. The CDR3 bases that were read are TGCAGTGCCGAGGGACAGATGTACGAG.

Remarks on this clone: The read is 3 residues too short to cover the CDR3 end, so that end is filled in from the germline J gene. The chain carries TRBV7-9 and TRBJ2-3; 8 nucleotides agree with TRBD2. Trimming at V came to 5 bases and at J to 8 bases, leaving 3 bases not matched to a gene. The CDR3 extends over 12 amino acids. Per the germline V gene, CDR1 is SEHNR and CDR2 is FQNEAQ (reference sequence). The DNA read from the CDR3 is TGTGCCAGCAGCCGGGCGGGGGGTACG. It is translated as CASSRAGGT. The whole CDR3 protein reads CASSRAGGTQYF.

The CDR3 sequence is CASSVKPGRGYDYTF. Incomplete CDR3 DNA: TGTGCCAGTAGTGTTAAACCGGGTAGGGGGTACGAC. The chain recombines TRBV19 with TRBJ1-2, with D perhaps matching TRBD1 (6 bases). Read sequence stops 3 residues before the CDR3 end, and the germline J gene provides the missing end. The CDR3 totals 15 residues. The germline gives CDR1 LNHDA, CDR2 SQIVND (reference sequence). Variable domain in full (rest from reference TRBV19 and TRBJ1-2): DGGITQSPKYLFRKEGQNVTLSCEQNLNHDAMYWYRQDPGQGLRLIYYSQIVNDFQKGDIAEGYSVSREKKESFPLTVTSAQKNPTAFYLCASSVKPGRGYDYTFGSGTRLTVV.

Details on this clone: The read terminates 3 residues ahead of where the CDR3 ends, so the germline J gene completes it. This chain joins TRBV5-8 and TRBJ1-3; D uncertain. Germline CDR1 SGHTS, CDR2 YDEGEE. The V end was cut by 3 bases, the J end by 0 bases, with 10 bases between. The CDR3 sequence is 15 residues long. CDR3 sequence reads: CASSSNTVSGNTIYF. The CDR3 DNA, read in part, is TGTGCCAGCAGCTCGAATACAGTCTCTGGAAACACC.

Remarks on this clone: Coverage ceases 3 residues before the CDR3 finishes, and the germline J gene fills in the end. The V gene is TRBV6-1, the J gene TRBJ2-7; D is uncertain. This CDR3 contains 11 residues. Germline V gene data show CDR1 as MNHNS and CDR2 as SASEGT. Trimming took off 4 bases at V and 6 bases at J, with 7 bases between the two ends. The CDR3 bases that were read are TGTGCCAGCAGTGCCCTCGGCGAG. Residues: CASSALGE. The whole CDR3 protein is CASSALGEQYF.

Remarks on this clone: The read terminates 3 residues before the CDR3 end, so the remaining end is supplied by the germline J gene. This chain uses TRBV7-2 with TRBJ2-3; D unclear. V shed 1 base and J shed 5 bases, with 10 bases lying between them. Germline V lookup: CDR1 SGHTA, CDR2 FQGNSA. The CDR3 totals 14 residues. Here the CDR3 reads CASSLGARVDTQYF. The sequenced CDR3 bases are TGTGCCAGCAGCTTAGGGGCTCGTGTAGATACG.

To note about this clone: The sequenced fragment ends 3 residues before the CDR3 boundary, so the rest is inferred from the germline J gene. The gene calls are TRBV12-3 or TRBV12-4 and TRBJ2-7, with 7 bases lining up with TRBD2. The CDR3 spans 13 residues. V lost 6 bases to trimming and J lost 6 bases; unmatched junction nucleotides: 8. Partial CDR3 DNA: TGTGCCAGCAGGGGGGGGACTAACCTCGAG. This translates into CASRGGTNLE. The full CDR3 reads CASRGGTNLEQYF.

For this clone: The CDR3 end falls 3 residues outside the read, so it is completed with the germline J gene. The chain uses TRBV5-1 and TRBJ1-6; 8 nucleotides align to TRBD1. V shed 4 bases, J shed 10 bases, and the junction held 10 bases outside the gene matches. From germline, CDR1 is SGHRS and CDR2 YFSETQ. The CDR3 has 15 amino acids. Incomplete CDR3 DNA: TGCGCCAGCAGCCAAGGACAGGGTAGTGAGTCACCC. It specifies CASSQGQGSESP. Given in full, the CDR3 is CASSQGQGSESPLHF.

About this clone: The CDR3 end is not reached by the read, which stops 3 residues before it; the germline J gene fills it in. V gene TRBV18 combines with J gene TRBJ1-2; D is perhaps TRBD1 (6 bases). Germline CDR1 KGHSH, CDR2 LQKENI. Trimming shortened V by 3 bases and J by 3 bases, and 11 bases separated the two germline ends. CDR3 length equals 14 residues. The sequenced CDR3 bases are TGTGCCAGCTCACCGGGGGGGCCGGACTATGGC. This gives the protein CASSPGGPDYG. The complete CDR3 sequence is CASSPGGPDYGYTF.

Concerning this clone itself: The read finishes 3 residues shy of the CDR3 end, and the germline J gene is used to complete it. This chain uses TRBV11-2 with TRBJ2-7, with no clear D. Per germline, CDR1 SGHAT and CDR2 FQNNGV. With 4 bases removed from V and 4 bases from J, the gap between germline ends came to 5 bases. The CDR3 length is 11 residues. CDR3 DNA (partial): TGTGCCAGCAGCTCCCTTTACGAG. This translates into CASSSLYE. The full CDR3 reads CASSSLYEQYF. Together with reference TRBV11-2 and TRBJ2-7, the CDR3 gives the full variable domain: EAGVAQSPRYKIIEKRQSVAFWCNPISGHATLYWYQQILGQGPKLLIQFQNNGVVDDSQLPKDRFSAERLKGVDSTLKIQPAKLEDSAVYLCASSSLYEQYFGPGTRLTVT.

About this clone: The read is 3 residues too short to cover the CDR3 end, so that end is filled in from the germline J gene. This rearrangement joins TRBV11-2 to TRBJ2-7, with TRBD1 matching over 9 bases. The CDR3 is 15 amino acids. Germline lookup yields CDR1 SGHAT and CDR2 FQNNGV. V dropped 2 bases and J dropped 2; count of bases not matched to a gene: 4. Partial CDR3 DNA: TGTGCCAGCAGCTTACAGGGGACAGGGCCCTACGAG. This gives the protein CASSLQGTGPYE. The CDR3 in its entirety is CASSLQGTGPYEQYF.

Regarding this clone: With the read ending 3 residues before the CDR3 end, the germline J gene is used to fill in that end. The V and J genes are TRBV18 and TRBJ1-2, with 7 bases identical to TRBD1. Unmatched junction bases numbered 14, after V lost 3 bases and J lost 4 bases. Per germline, CDR1 KGHSH and CDR2 LQKENI. The CDR3 is 17 amino acids. The covered CDR3 bases are TGTGCCAGCTCACCGCCCACAGGGGCCCCCTTAATCTATGGC. Protein sequence: CASSPPTGAPLIYG. The entire CDR3 protein is CASSPPTGAPLIYGYTF.

Points on this clone: The read stops 3 residues short of the end of the CDR3; the missing end is completed from the germline J gene. The gene calls are TRBV9 and TRBJ2-2; D is possibly TRBD2 (6 bases). The CDR3 extends over 14 amino acids. Germline values: CDR1 SGDLS, CDR2 YYNGEE. Trimming took 4 bases from V and 5 from J, leaving 12 bases between them. CDR3 sequence reads: CASSPWDFTGELFF. The CDR3 DNA, read in part, is TGTGCCAGCAGCCCATGGGACTTTACCGGGGAG.

As for this clone: The missing CDR3 end, 3 residues past where the read stops, is filled in from the germline J gene. The V call is TRBV10-1, the J call TRBJ2-1; 13 bases align to TRBD2. Losses at the gene ends were 2 bases for V and 7 bases for J; bases not matched to a gene: 2. The germline V gene encodes CDR1 WNHNN and CDR2 SYGVQD (reference sequence). The CDR3 consists of 15 residues. The covered CDR3 bases are TGCGCCAGCAGTGAGACTAGCGGGGGGGCGAATGAG. It is translated as CASSETSGGANE. The CDR3 as a whole reads CASSETSGGANEQFF.

With regard to this clone: The CDR3 end falls 3 residues outside the read, so it is completed with the germline J gene. The rearrangement links TRBV7-2 to TRBJ2-1; D not certain. The CDR3 is 14 residues long. V lost 1 base and J lost 8, with 12 bases in between. Germline values: CDR1 SGHTA, CDR2 FQGNSA. This chain's CDR3 is CASSLGLRFDEQFF. The covered CDR3 bases are TGTGCCAGCAGCTTAGGATTGAGGTTTGATGAG.

A remark on this clone: From the germline J gene comes the end of the CDR3, since the read stops 3 residues before it. This chain joins TRBV18 and TRBJ2-1, with 10 positions matching TRBD1. CDR1 is KGHSH, CDR2 LQKENI, per germline. The junction had 2 bases not matched to a gene; V was cut back by 5 bases and J by 4 bases. The CDR3 totals 14 residues. CDR3 residues: CASSGTGAYNEQFF. The sequenced part of the CDR3 DNA is TGTGCCAGCTCAGGGACAGGGGCGTACAATGAG.

As regards this clone: The read comes to an end 3 residues before the CDR3 does, leaving the germline J gene to fill in the end. The V gene is TRBV28, the J gene TRBJ2-5, with TRBD2 matching 13 bases. Germline V gene lookup returns CDR1 MDHEN and CDR2 SYDVKM. The V and J ends lost 3 bases and 7 bases, in that order; junction bases with no gene match: 11. The CDR3 has 17 residues. CDR3 sequence reads: CASSLTSGGPSAGTQYF. Partial CDR3 DNA: TGTGCCAGCAGTTTGACTAGCGGGGGGCCTTCAGCTGGGACC.

As concerns this clone: Coverage ceases 3 residues before the CDR3 finishes, and the germline J gene fills in the end. V usage is TRBV2 and J usage is TRBJ1-2; 7 nucleotides match TRBD1. The CDR3 contains 15 residues. Germline V gives CDR1 SNHLY, CDR2 FYNNEI. CDR3 bases read: TGTGCCAGCAGTCGAGACAGGGAGGCCTACAATGAC. It codes for CASSRDREAYND. The full CDR3 sequence reads CASSRDREAYNDYTF.

On this clone itself: Read sequence stops 3 residues before the CDR3 end, and the germline J gene provides the missing end. The V call is TRBV5-8, the J call TRBJ1-1; weak D call: TRBD1 (5 bases). CDR1 SGHTS and CDR2 YDEGEE come from the germline V gene. The length of the CDR3 is 13 residues. Trimming removed 0 bases at V and 3 bases at J, with 6 bases between. The covered CDR3 bases are TGTGCCAGCAGCTTGGGAGGGGACACTGAA. Its protein is CASSLGGDTE. The complete CDR3 reads CASSLGGDTEAFF.

A word on this clone: The read finishes 3 residues shy of the CDR3 end, and the germline J gene is used to complete it. The V gene is TRBV7-9, the J gene TRBJ1-2, with TRBD1 matching over 11 bases. Germline V gives CDR1 SEHNR, CDR2 FQNEAQ (reference sequence). This CDR3 contains 14 residues. The CDR3 DNA, read in part, is TGTGCCAGCAGCTGGGGGACAGGGGGTTGGGAC. Translating it yields CASSWGTGGWD. The whole CDR3 region reads CASSWGTGGWDYTF.

Points on this clone: Sequencing ends 3 residues short of the CDR3 end; the germline J gene provides the rest. V usage is TRBV7-9 and J usage is TRBJ1-1; D is unresolved. V gave up 3 bases and J gave up 1 base, with 6 bases separating them. Per the germline V gene, CDR1 is SEHNR and CDR2 is FQNEAQ (reference sequence). This CDR3 region has 13 residues. CDR3 DNA, as far as it was read: TGTGCCAGCAGCTTTCAAGGGAACACTGAA. Translated, it gives CASSFQGNTE. The whole CDR3 reads CASSFQGNTEAFF.

The CDR3 spells CASSLRGVNTIYF. The sequenced CDR3 bases are TGCGCCAGCAGCCTAAGAGGGGTAAACACC. The gene calls are TRBV5-1 and TRBJ1-3; possible D gene TRBD1, 5 bases. The sequenced fragment ends 3 residues before the CDR3 boundary, so the rest is inferred from the germline J gene. Germline V gene lookup returns CDR1 SGHRS and CDR2 YFSETQ. The V gene lost 4 bases and the J gene lost 6 bases, with 11 bases spanning the gap. The CDR3 covers 13 residues.

As regards this clone: The CDR3 goes on 3 residues after the read ends, and that part is filled in from the germline J gene. The gene calls are TRBV30 and TRBJ2-6, with 8 positions matching TRBD1. The CDR3 covers 17 residues. After removal of 2 bases from V and 0 bases from J, the junction contained 6 bases not matched to a gene. Looked up from germline, CDR1 is GTSNPN and CDR2 is SVGIG (reference sequence). CDR3 sequence reads: CAWSRTGIRSGANVLTF. CDR3 bases read: TGTGCCTGGAGTAGGACAGGGATACGCTCTGGGGCCAACGTC.